This TCR beta chain came from a study of blood T cell repertoires in COVID-19. Looking at the study overall: Samples came from the United States, Italy and Spain, spanning acute and convalescent COVID-19. Nucleic acid was either cDNA or gDNA, and it came from T cells, B-cell-depleted T cells, or PBMCs.

CDR3 size: 15 residues. Trimming stripped 1 base from V and 6 bases from J, with 12 bases between. CDR1 and CDR2 (germline): SNHLY, FYNNEI. Original data processing: Reference gene primer amplification yielded estimated nucleated cell counts. TCRdb keeps only in-frame clones here, not all; method: immunoSEQ multiplex PCR. From that table come the V and J calls and clone size; the DNA was used to work out D and trimming. Among approximately 21,000 clones, around 89% were seen once, and the ten largest hold about 20%. Specimen: peripheral blood. This chain uses TRBV2 with TRBJ2-2; tentatively, D is TRBD1 (5 bases). This receptor was taken from a man between 70 and 80 years old with active COVID-19. The chain's CDR3 is CASSEEWGLSGELFF. CDR3 bases: TGTGCCAGCAGTGAAGAGTGGGGCCTCTCCGGGGAGCTGTTTTTT. The full variable domain, completed using reference TRBV2 and TRBJ2-2, is EPEVTQTPSHQVTQMGQEVILRCVPISNHLYFYWYRQILGQKVEFLVSFYNNEISEKSEIFDDQFSVERPDGSNFTLKIRSTKLEDSAMYFCASSEEWGLSGELFFGEGSRLTVL.